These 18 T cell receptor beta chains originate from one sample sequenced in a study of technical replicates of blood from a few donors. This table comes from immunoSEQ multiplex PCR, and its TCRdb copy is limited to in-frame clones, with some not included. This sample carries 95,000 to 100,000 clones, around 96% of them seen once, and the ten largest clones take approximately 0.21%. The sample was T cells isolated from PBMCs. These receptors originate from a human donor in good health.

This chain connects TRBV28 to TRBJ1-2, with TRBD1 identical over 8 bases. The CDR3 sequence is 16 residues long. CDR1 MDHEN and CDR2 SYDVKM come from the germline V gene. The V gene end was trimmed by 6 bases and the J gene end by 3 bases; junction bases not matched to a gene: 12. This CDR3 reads CASSTLTGQVDYGYTF. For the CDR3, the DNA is TGTGCCAGCAGCACACTTACGGGACAGGTGGACTATGGCTACACCTTC.

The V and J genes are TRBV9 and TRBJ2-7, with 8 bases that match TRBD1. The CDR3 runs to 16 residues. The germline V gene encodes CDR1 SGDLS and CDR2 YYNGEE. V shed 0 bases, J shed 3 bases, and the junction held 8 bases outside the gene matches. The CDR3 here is CASSVGTGTGFYEQYF. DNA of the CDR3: TGTGCCAGCAGCGTAGGCACCGGGACAGGCTTCTACGAGCAGTACTTC. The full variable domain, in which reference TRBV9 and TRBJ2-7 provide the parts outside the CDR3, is DSGVTQTPKHLITATGQRVTLRCSPRSGDLSVYWYQQSLDQGLQFLIQYYNGEERAKGNILERFSAQQFPDLHSELNLSSLELGDSALYFCASSVGTGTGFYEQYFGPGTRLTVT.

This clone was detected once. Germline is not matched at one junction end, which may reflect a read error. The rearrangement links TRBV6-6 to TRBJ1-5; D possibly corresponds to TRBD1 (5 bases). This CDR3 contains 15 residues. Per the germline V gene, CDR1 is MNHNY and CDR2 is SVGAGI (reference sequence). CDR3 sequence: CASSRGREGKQPQHF. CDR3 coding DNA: TGTGCCAGCAGCCGGGGGAGGGAGGGCAAGCAGCCCCAGCATTTT.

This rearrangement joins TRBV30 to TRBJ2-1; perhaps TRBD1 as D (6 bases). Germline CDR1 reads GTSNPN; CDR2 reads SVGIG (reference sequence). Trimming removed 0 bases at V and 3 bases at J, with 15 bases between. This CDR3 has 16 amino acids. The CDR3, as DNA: TGTGCCTGGAGTGTGGGGAGACTACAGGGCTACAATGAGCAGTTCTTC. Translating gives CAWSVGRLQGYNEQFF.

CDR3 sequence: CASSLDTVTRGYGYTF. CDR3 sequence (DNA): TGTGCCAGCAGCTTAGATACAGTCACCAGGGGGTATGGCTACACCTTC. J is TRBJ1-2 and V is TRBV7-9, with 7 bases that match TRBD1. The CDR3 is 16 residues long. With V trimmed by 1 base and J by 5 bases, 10 bases remained unmatched. Germline V gene data show CDR1 as SEHNR and CDR2 as FQNEAQ (reference sequence).

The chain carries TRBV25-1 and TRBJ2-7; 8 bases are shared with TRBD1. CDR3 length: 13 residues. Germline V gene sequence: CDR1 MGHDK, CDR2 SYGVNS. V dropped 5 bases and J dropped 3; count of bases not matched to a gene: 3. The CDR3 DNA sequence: TGTGCCAGCAGTCCAGGGGGCATCTACGAGCAGTACTTC. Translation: CASSPGGIYEQYF.

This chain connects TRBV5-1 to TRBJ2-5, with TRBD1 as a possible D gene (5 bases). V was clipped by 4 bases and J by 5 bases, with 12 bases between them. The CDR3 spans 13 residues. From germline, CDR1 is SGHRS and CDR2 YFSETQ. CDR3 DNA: TGCGCCAGCAGCGGAGAAGGGGTGGAGACCCAGTACTTC. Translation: CASSGEGVETQYF.

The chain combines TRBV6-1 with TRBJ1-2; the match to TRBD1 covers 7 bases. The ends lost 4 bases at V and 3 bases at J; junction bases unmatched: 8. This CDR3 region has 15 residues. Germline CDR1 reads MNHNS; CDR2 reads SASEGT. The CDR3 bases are TGTGCCAGCAGTGGCACAGGGGAGGCGTACTATGGCTACACCTTC. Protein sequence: CASSGTGEAYYGYTF.

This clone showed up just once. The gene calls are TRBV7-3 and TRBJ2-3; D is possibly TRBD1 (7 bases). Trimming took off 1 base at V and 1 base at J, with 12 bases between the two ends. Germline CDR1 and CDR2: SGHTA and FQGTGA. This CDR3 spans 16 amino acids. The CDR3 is CASSLNQGGGTDTQYF. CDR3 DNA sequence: TGTGCCAGCAGCTTAAATCAGGGGGGTGGCACAGATACGCAGTATTTT.

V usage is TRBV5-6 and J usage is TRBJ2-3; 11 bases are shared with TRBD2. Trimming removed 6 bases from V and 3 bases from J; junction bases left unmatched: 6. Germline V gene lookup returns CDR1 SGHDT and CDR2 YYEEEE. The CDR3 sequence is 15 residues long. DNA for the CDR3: TGTGCCAGCAACTTAGCGGGAGGGCCGACAGATACGCAGTATTTT. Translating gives CASNLAGGPTDTQYF.

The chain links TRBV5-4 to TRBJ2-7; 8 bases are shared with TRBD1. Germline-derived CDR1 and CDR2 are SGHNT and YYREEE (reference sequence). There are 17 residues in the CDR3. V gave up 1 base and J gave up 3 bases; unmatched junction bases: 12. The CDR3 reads CASSLTGQGHMSYEQYF. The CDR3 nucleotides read TGTGCCAGCAGCTTGACTGGACAGGGCCACATGAGCTACGAGCAGTACTTC.

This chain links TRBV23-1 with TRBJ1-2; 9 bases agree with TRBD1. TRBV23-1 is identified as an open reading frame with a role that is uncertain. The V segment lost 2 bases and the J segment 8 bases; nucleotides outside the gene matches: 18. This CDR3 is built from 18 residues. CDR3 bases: TGCGCCAGCAGTCAAGCCAAAATGGGGACAGGGTCCCCTGGGGGCTACACCTTC. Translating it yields CASSQAKMGTGSPGGYTF.

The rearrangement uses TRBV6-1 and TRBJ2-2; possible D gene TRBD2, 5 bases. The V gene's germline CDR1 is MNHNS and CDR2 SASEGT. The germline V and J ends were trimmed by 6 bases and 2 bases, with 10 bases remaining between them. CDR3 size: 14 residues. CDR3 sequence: CASRERENTGELFF. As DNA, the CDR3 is TGTGCCAGCAGGGAGAGGGAAAACACCGGGGAGCTGTTTTTT.

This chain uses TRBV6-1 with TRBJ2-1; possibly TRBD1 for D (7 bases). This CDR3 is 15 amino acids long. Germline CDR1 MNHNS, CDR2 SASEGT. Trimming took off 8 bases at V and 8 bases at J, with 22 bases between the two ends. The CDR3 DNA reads TGTGCCAGCTGGGGGAACGGGAGACAGGGAGATGAGCAGTTCTTC. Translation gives CASWGNGRQGDEQFF.

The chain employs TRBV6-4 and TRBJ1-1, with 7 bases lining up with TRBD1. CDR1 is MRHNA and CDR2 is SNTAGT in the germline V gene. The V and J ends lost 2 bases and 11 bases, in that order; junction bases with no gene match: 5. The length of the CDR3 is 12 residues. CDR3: CASSDLTGRAFF. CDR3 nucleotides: TGTGCCAGCAGTGACCTGACAGGGCGGGCTTTCTTT.

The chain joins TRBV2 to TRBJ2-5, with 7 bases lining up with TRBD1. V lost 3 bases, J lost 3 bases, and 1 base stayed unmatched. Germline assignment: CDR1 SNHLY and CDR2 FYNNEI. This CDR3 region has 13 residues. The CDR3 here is CASSDGQEETQYF. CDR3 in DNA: TGTGCCAGCAGTGATGGACAGGAAGAGACCCAGTACTTC.

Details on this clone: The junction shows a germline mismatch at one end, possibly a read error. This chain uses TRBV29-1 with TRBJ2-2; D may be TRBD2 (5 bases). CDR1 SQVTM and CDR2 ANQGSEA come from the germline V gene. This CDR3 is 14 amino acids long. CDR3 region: CSVLAGVNTGELFF. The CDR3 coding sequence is TGCAGCGTTCTGGCCGGCGTCAACACCGGGGAGTTGTTTTTT.

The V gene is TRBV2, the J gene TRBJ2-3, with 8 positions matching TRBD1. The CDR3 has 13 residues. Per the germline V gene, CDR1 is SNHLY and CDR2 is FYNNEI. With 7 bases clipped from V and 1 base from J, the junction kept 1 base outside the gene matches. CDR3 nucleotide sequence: TGTGCCAGCACGGGACAGGGCACAGATACGCAGTATTTT. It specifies CASTGQGTDTQYF.